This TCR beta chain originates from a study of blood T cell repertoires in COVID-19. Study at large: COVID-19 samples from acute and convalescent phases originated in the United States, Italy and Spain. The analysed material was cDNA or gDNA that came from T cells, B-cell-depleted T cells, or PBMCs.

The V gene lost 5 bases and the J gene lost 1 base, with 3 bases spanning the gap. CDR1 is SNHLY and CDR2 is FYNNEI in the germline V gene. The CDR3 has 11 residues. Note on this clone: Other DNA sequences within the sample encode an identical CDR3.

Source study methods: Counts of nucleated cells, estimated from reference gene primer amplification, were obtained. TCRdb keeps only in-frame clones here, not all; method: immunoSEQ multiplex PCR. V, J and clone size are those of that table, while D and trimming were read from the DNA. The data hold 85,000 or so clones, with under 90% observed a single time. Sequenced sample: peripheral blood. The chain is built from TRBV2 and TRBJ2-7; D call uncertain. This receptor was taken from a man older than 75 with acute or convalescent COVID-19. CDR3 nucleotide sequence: TGTGCCAGCAGTTATTCCTACGAGCAGTACTTC. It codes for CASSYSYEQYF.